This section outlines one T cell receptor beta chain sequence together with its context. Its antigen is not identified. This sequence may be a read error, since a much larger clone differs from it by one base. The record originates from a study of regulatory T cells in long-lasting Graves disease. General study points: Persistent disease preferred TRBV28, TRBJ1-2 and TRBJ2-5; new disease, TRBV20-1 and TRBJ2-1.

The V end was cut by 2 bases, the J end by 5 bases, with 10 bases between. Germline V lookup: CDR1 SGHRS, CDR2 YFSETQ. The CDR3 is 14 residues long. With iRepertoire HTBI primers and Arm-PCR of CDR3 regions, TCR beta libraries were built. TCRdb reprocessed the multiplex PCR reads with MiXCR, giving one entry per CDR3 protein. The table lists approximately 470,000 distinct CDR3 sequences, around 20% of them singletons, with 7% to 10% in the top ten. Documented time point: persistent/refractory GD, antithyroid drugs over 5 years with positive TRAb. After RNA was extracted from PBMCs, the TCR library was made from it.

The sequenced sample was peripheral blood mononuclear cells (PBMCs), obtained when the disease was refractory, from a patient treated with antithyroid drugs. This chain links TRBV5-1 with TRBJ1-4, with a weak D call TRBD1 (5 bases). The sequence was collected from a female donor with Graves disease. The DNA for the CDR3 is TGCGCCAGCAGCTTCGTGGGGGGGAATGAAAAACTGTTTTTT. Its translation is CASSFVGGNEKLFF.